A selection of T cell receptor beta chains follows, all from one sample in a study of MAIT cells during Salmonella Paratyphi A infection. MiXCR was run by TCRdb on the 5' RACE reads, yielding one entry per CDR3 protein. The sample holds 650 to 900 distinct CDR3 sequences, about 30% seen once. The source was MAIT cells from blood, collected at the first sampling point of the challenge study. All receptors derive from a person aged 18-70 years who was deliberately infected with Salmonella Paratyphi A in a paratyphoid fever challenge study. CDR3s include the opening cysteine and the closing phenylalanine or tryptophan. D genes are given only for firm matches. Not all rows give a size; the values are once, few, many and, for expanded clones, a class.

j_gene,d_gene,v_gene,abundance,CDR3nt,CDR3aa
TRBJ2-6,TRBD1,TRBV27,NA,TGTGCCAGCAGTGTGGGACAGGGGGCTCACTCTGGGGCCAACGTCCTGACTTTC,CASSVGQGAHSGANVLTF
TRBJ2-1,NA,TRBV6-4,large,TGTGCCAGCAGTGACTCGGACAACAATGAGCAGTTCTTC,CASSDSDNNEQFF
TRBJ2-7,NA,TRBV6-2/TRBV6-3,medium-sized,TGTGCCAGCAGTTACTCGACGGACTCCTACGAGCAGTACTTC,CASSYSTDSYEQYF
TRBJ2-3,TRBD2,TRBV6-4,NA,TGTGAAAGAAGTGCTAGCGGGAGAACAGATACGCAGTATTTT,CERSASGRTDTQYF
TRBJ2-1,TRBD2,TRBV20-1,NA,TGCAGTGCTAGCCGAGCGGGGGAGATAGAGCAGTTCTTC,CSASRAGEIEQFF
TRBJ2-7,NA,TRBV20-1,once,TGCAGATACAGCGGGCCACCCTACGAGCAGTACTTC,CRYSGPPYEQYF
TRBJ2-1,NA,TRBV6-1,many,TGTGCCAGCAGTGAAGCGGGAGGCTCCGCCGGTGAGCAGTTCTTC,CASSEAGGSAGEQFF
TRBJ2-2,NA,TRBV18,NA,TGTGCCAGCTCACCGTCCCTTATTCCCAACACCGGGGAGCTGTTTTTT,CASSPSLIPNTGELFF
TRBJ1-5,NA,TRBV3-1,few,TGTGCCAGCAGCCACCAGACGGGACAGCCCCAGCATTTT,CASSHQTGQPQHF
TRBJ2-5,TRBD1,TRBV6-1,large,TGTGCCAGCAGTGAAGGCGCAGGGGGCGCCGAGACCCAGTACTTC,CASSEGAGGAETQYF
TRBJ2-5,TRBD2,TRBV6-4,NA,TGTGCCAGCAGTGACTCGGGACTAGCCATAGAGACCCAGTACTTC,CASSDSGLAIETQYF
TRBJ2-2,TRBD2,TRBV20-1,NA,TGCAGTGCTAGAGATCAACTAGCGGGAGACACCGGGGAGCTGTTTTTT,CSARDQLAGDTGELFF
TRBJ2-1,TRBD2,TRBV15,large,TGTGCCACCAGCGAGACCGGGACTAGCGGATACAATGAGCAGTTCTTC,CATSETGTSGYNEQFF
TRBJ2-3,TRBD2,TRBV4-2,NA,TGTGCCAGCAGCCCGGGACTAGCGGGAGTCACAGATACGCAGTATTTT,CASSPGLAGVTDTQYF
TRBJ1-1,NA,TRBV27,few,TGTGCCAGCAGTTTAATTACCGGGAACACTGAAGCTTTCTTT,CASSLITGNTEAFF
TRBJ1-6,TRBD1,TRBV27,hyperexpanded,TGTGCCAGCAACCGTCTTCTACAGGGGGCGAATTCACCCCTCCACTTT,CASNRLLQGANSPLHF
TRBJ2-6,TRBD1,TRBV6-4,large,TGTGCCAGCAGTGACTCCGGGACAGGGGTCTCTGGGGCCAACGTCCTGACTTTC,CASSDSGTGVSGANVLTF
TRBJ2-5,NA,TRBV30,NA,TGTGCCTGGGTCGCGGGATTAGAGACCCAGTACTTC,CAWVAGLETQYF
TRBJ1-5,NA,TRBV12-3/TRBV12-4,NA,TGTGCCAGCAGTGACCGGGGAGCCCAGCATTTT,CASSDRGAQHF
TRBJ2-5,TRBD1,TRBV20-1,large,TGCAGTGCTAGAGGCAGGGACAGCCAAGAGACCCAGTACTTC,CSARGRDSQETQYF